This TCR beta chain was captured in a study of T cells in Graves' hyperthyroidism and ophthalmopathy. Study observations and caveats: The model's output predicted ophthalmopathy at a median of about 6.5 months prior to onset.

As for this clonotype: The antigen is unknown.

TCR beta CDR3 region amplification was performed from RNA transcripts. TCR CDR3 regions were first amplified by RT-PCR with HTBI primers. TCRdb analysed the multiplex PCR reads with MiXCR anew, one entry per CDR3 protein. The data show 600,000 to 650,000 distinct CDR3 sequences, 16% seen once. The CDR3 has 15 amino acids. Germline V CDR1 and CDR2: SGHRS, YFSETQ. Germline trimming cut 5 bases from V and 1 base from J; bases unmatched to any gene: 7. Material for sequencing was blood. J is TRBJ2-5 and V is TRBV5-1, with 8 bases aligning to TRBD1. The clonotype was recovered from a woman in her 30s with Graves' hyperthyroidism. This CDR3 is CASRPRTGIQETQYF. CDR3 coding DNA: TGCGCCAGCAGGCCAAGGACAGGGATCCAAGAGACCCAGTACTTC.